This T cell receptor beta chain stems from a study of Graves' ophthalmopathy and Graves' hyperthyroidism. Amplification from RNA transcripts yielded the TCR beta CDR3 regions. An initial RT-PCR round employing HTBI primers preceded a second-round multiplex PCR. Via MiXCR, TCRdb re-called the multiplex PCR reads, giving one row per CDR3 protein. The sample has 170,000 or so distinct CDR3 sequences, around 39% seen once; the top ten hold over 7%. Trimming removed 3 bases from V and 1 base from J, with 4 bases in between. The CDR3 loop spans 13 amino acids. CDR1 and CDR2 (germline): MDHEN, SYDVKM. There are many counts of this clonotype. Ophthalmopathic donors had moderate-to-severe activity, CAS ≥3 and NOSPECS ≥4, with disease that had lasted under 3 months.

Sequenced sample: peripheral blood. The V call is TRBV28, the J call TRBJ2-4; D unclear. The sequence derives from a man aged 25 to 40 with Graves' ophthalmopathy. The CDR3 sequence: CASSFRAKNIQYF. In DNA, the CDR3 is TGTGCCAGCAGTTTCAGGGCCAAAAACATTCAGTACTTC.